Listed below are T cell receptor beta chains from one sample, sequenced in a study of T cells in Graves' hyperthyroidism and ophthalmopathy. TCRdb reanalysed the multiplex PCR reads using MiXCR and keeps one entry per CDR3 protein. The sample holds fewer than 450,000 distinct CDR3 sequences, roughly 17% seen once. Sequenced input: blood. The receptors stem from a woman aged 25 to 45 with Graves' hyperthyroidism that later progressed to Graves' ophthalmopathy. The CDR3 runs from the conserved cysteine through the conserved F or W. A D gene is named only where the DNA matches it firmly. Only part of the rows carry a size: once, few, many, or a class if the clone is expanded.

size	D	J	V	CDR3	DNA
many	.	TRBJ2-7	TRBV10-3	CAICRDNSYEQYF	TGTGCCATTTGCCGGGACAACTCCTACGAGCAGTACTTC
few	TRBD1	TRBJ1-5	TRBV19	CASSISGGANQPQHF	TGTGCCAGTAGTATCTCAGGGGGGGCTAATCAGCCCCAGCATTTT
.	TRBD1	TRBJ1-4	TRBV25-1	CASSDPGDRVGEKLFF	TGTGCCAGCAGTGACCCCGGGGACAGGGTGGGGGAAAAACTGTTTTTT
.	.	TRBJ2-1	TRBV7-3	CASSLTPRDEQFF	TGTGCCAGCAGCTTAACTCCCAGGGATGAGCAGTTCTTC
.	.	TRBJ1-6	TRBV7-2	CASNFRDPDSPLHF	TGTGCCAGCAACTTCCGGGACCCAGATTCACCCCTCCACTTT
many	.	TRBJ1-6	TRBV6-1	CASLPPRGGNSPLHF	TGTGCCAGCCTCCCACCTCGAGGGGGAAATTCACCCCTCCACTTT
.	.	TRBJ2-1	TRBV11-1	CASSLVMADNEQFF	TGTGCCAGCAGCTTGGTAATGGCCGACAATGAGCAGTTCTTC
.	.	TRBJ2-7	TRBV14	CASSLIVGYEQYF	TGTGCCAGCAGCCTCATTGTGGGCTACGAGCAGTACTTC
many	TRBD1	TRBJ2-7	TRBV18	CASSPGQGIKLLYEQYF	TGTGCCAGCTCGCCGGGACAGGGAATAAAATTGCTATACGAGCAGTACTTC
.	TRBD1	TRBJ2-2	TRBV19	CASSSLITGANAGELFF	TGTGCCAGTAGTTCCCTAATAACAGGGGCGAACGCCGGGGAGCTGTTTTTT
few	.	TRBJ1-6	TRBV20-1	CSARGGDRDSPLHF	TGCAGTGCTAGGGGCGGCGACCGGGATTCACCCCTCCACTTT
many	.	TRBJ2-2	TRBV2	CASKRVNTGELFF	TGTGCCAGCAAGAGAGTGAACACCGGGGAGCTGTTTTTT
many	.	TRBJ1-2	TRBV11-2	CASSLEQAASHGYTF	TGTGCCAGCAGCTTAGAACAGGCGGCCTCCCATGGCTACACCTTC
many	.	TRBJ2-1	TRBV12-3/TRBV12-4	CASSSGTATLHNEQFF	TGTGCCAGCAGTTCGGGGACCGCGACACTCCACAATGAGCAGTTCTTC
many	.	TRBJ2-1	TRBV20-1	CSARQSGNFYNEQFF	TGCAGTGCTAGACAAAGCGGAAACTTCTACAATGAGCAGTTCTTC
many	.	TRBJ2-5	TRBV29-1	CSVDLRRRGEETQYF	TGCAGCGTCGACCTGCGTAGGCGGGGAGAAGAGACCCAGTACTTC
many	TRBD1	TRBJ1-2	TRBV28	CASSSGTEELYGYTF	TGTGCCAGCAGTAGCGGGACAGAGGAGCTATATGGCTACACCTTC
.	.	TRBJ1-1	TRBV19	CATPGEWNTEAFF	TGTGCCACCCCAGGGGAGTGGAACACTGAAGCTTTCTTT
many	.	TRBJ2-1	TRBV20-1	CSARWGLLYNEQFF	TGCAGTGCTAGATGGGGGTTACTGTACAATGAGCAGTTCTTC
.	.	TRBJ2-7	TRBV5-1	CASSFAGRSSYEQYF	TGCGCCAGCAGCTTCGCGGGCAGGAGCTCCTACGAGCAGTACTTC
.	TRBD2	TRBJ2-1	TRBV28	CASRFSGSTYNEQFF	TGTGCCAGCAGATTTAGCGGGAGCACCTACAATGAGCAGTTCTTC
many	TRBD1	TRBJ2-7	TRBV28	CASSLSAGGFGEQYF	TGTGCCAGCAGTTTATCGGCAGGGGGCTTCGGCGAGCAGTACTTC
.	TRBD1	TRBJ1-1	TRBV3-1	CASRIQGASEAFF	TGTGCCAGCCGGATACAGGGGGCGAGTGAAGCTTTCTTT
many	.	TRBJ1-1	TRBV12-3/TRBV12-4	CASSLKGVTEAFF	TGTGCCAGCAGTTTAAAGGGAGTTACTGAAGCTTTCTTT
few	.	TRBJ1-3	TRBV30	CAWPAIIFYPPDRKNTIYF	TGTGCCTGGCCCGCGATAATATTTTACCCTCCAGACCGCAAAAACACCATATATTTT
many	.	TRBJ2-7	TRBV5-1	CASSLEDSYEQYF	TGCGCCAGCAGCTTGGAGGACTCCTACGAGCAGTACTTC
many	.	TRBJ1-2	TRBV15	CATSSEGARTPRSGYGYTF	TGTGCCACCAGCAGCGAGGGCGCGAGGACCCCGCGGTCTGGTTATGGCTACACCTTC
.	TRBD1	TRBJ1-2	TRBV2	CASRRQGVYGYTF	TGTGCCAGCAGACGACAGGGGGTCTATGGCTACACCTTC
many	TRBD1	TRBJ1-1	TRBV12-3/TRBV12-4	CASSLRQGLNTEAFF	TGTGCCAGCAGTCTCCGACAGGGACTGAACACTGAAGCTTTCTTT
many	.	TRBJ2-6	TRBV27	CASSLVQGLAGANVLTF	TGTGCCAGCAGTTTGGTACAGGGCTTGGCTGGGGCCAACGTCCTGACTTTC
.	TRBD1	TRBJ2-1	TRBV29-1	CSADGTGVGNEQFF	TGCAGCGCCGACGGTACAGGGGTGGGCAATGAGCAGTTCTTC
many	.	TRBJ2-7	TRBV3-1	CASSQRNYEQYF	TGTGCCAGCAGTCAGCGAAACTACGAGCAGTACTTC
many	TRBD1	TRBJ2-7	TRBV6-1	CASSYGTGTYEQYF	TGTGCCAGCAGTTACGGGACAGGGACCTACGAGCAGTACTTC
.	TRBD1	TRBJ1-4	TRBV5-1	CASSLLDRAEKLFF	TGCGCCAGCAGCCTTCTGGACAGGGCGGAAAAACTGTTTTTT
many	TRBD1	TRBJ2-2	TRBV12-5	CASGAQGQGLDTGELFF	TGTGCTAGTGGAGCCCAGGGACAGGGATTGGACACCGGGGAGCTGTTTTTT
.	.	TRBJ1-1	TRBV13	CASSLARTAGTEAFF	TGTGCCAGCAGCTTAGCCCGGACAGCGGGCACTGAAGCTTTCTTT
few	TRBD1	TRBJ1-4	TRBV4-1	CASSPTGATNEKLFF	TGCGCCAGCAGCCCGACAGGGGCAACTAATGAAAAACTGTTTTTT
.	.	TRBJ2-1	TRBV19	CASSMDNLYNEQFF	TGTGCCAGTAGTATGGACAATTTATACAATGAGCAATTCTTC
many	TRBD2	TRBJ2-1	TRBV20-1	CSVDGLLAGGLNEQFF	TGCAGTGTAGACGGCCTACTAGCGGGAGGTCTCAATGAGCAGTTCTTC
.	TRBD2	TRBJ2-3	TRBV5-6	CASSLVYGAAGGKDTQYF	TGTGCCAGCAGCTTGGTTTACGGGGCAGCGGGGGGTAAGGATACGCAGTATTTT
.	.	TRBJ2-2	TRBV12-5	CASGPGLNTGELFF	TGTGCTAGTGGTCCGGGACTTAACACCGGGGAGCTGTTTTTT